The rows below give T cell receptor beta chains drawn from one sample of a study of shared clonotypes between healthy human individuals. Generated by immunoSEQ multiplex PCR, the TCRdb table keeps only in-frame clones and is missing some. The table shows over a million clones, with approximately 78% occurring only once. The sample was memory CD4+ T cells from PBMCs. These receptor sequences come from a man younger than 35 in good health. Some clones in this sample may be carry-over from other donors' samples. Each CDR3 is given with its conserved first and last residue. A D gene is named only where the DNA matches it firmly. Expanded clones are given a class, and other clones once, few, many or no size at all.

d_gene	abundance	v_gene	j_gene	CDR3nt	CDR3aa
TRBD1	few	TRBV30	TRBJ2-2	TGTGCCTGGAGACAGGGGGCCGGGGAGCTGTTTTTT	CAWRQGAGELFF
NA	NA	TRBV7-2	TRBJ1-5	TGTGCCAGCAGCTTAGCGGTCCAGGGCAATCAGCCCCAGCATTTT	CASSLAVQGNQPQHF
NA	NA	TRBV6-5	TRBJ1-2	TGTGCCAGCAAGACCGACGGGCACTATGGCTACACCTTC	CASKTDGHYGYTF
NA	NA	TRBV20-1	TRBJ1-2	TGCAGTGCTAGAGTCTCCCCTGGCTACACCTTC	CSARVSPGYTF
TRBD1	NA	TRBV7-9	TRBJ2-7	TGTGCCAGCAAACCGGGACAGGGGGCACGCGAGCAGTACTTC	CASKPGQGAREQYF
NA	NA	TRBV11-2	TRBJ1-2	TGTGCCAGCAGCTCCGGGCACCTCCGGGGCTACACCTTC	CASSSGHLRGYTF
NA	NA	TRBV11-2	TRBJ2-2	TGTGCCAGCAGCTTAGTCAGGGAACAAACCGGGGAGCTGTTTTTT	CASSLVREQTGELFF
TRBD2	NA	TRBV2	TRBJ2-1	TGTGCCAGCAGTGATCTAGCGGGAGTCCCGGGTGAGCAGTTCTTC	CASSDLAGVPGEQFF
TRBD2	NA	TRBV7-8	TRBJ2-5	TGTGCCAGCAGCTCAAGAAGGACTAGCGGGTTTGAGACCCAGTACTTC	CASSSRRTSGFETQYF
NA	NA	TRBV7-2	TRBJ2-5	TGTGCCAGCAGCAGATCCCGGGAGACCCAGTACTTC	CASSRSRETQYF
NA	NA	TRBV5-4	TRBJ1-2	TGTGCCAGCAGCTTGACAGGGAGCGCGGGCTACACCTTC	CASSLTGSAGYTF
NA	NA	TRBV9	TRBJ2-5	TGTGCCAGCAGCGTAAGCGGGTTTGGGTTGGGACAAGAGACCCAGTACTTC	CASSVSGFGLGQETQYF
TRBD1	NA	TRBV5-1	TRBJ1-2	TGCGCCAGCAGCTTGGACCCCGGGACAGAAGATGGCTACACCTTC	CASSLDPGTEDGYTF
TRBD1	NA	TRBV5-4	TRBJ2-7	TGTGCCAGCAGCTTACAGGGGCGATACGAGCAGTACTTC	CASSLQGRYEQYF
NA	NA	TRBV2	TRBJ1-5	TGTGCCAGCAGTGAACCACTGGGCGCGGGCGGCAATCAGCCCCAGCATTTT	CASSEPLGAGGNQPQHF
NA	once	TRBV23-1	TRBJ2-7	TGCGCCAGCAGTCAAGGCCGGGGGCCCTACGAGCAGTACTTC	CASSQGRGPYEQYF
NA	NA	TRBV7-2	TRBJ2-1	TGTGCCAGCAGCGGAAGCTACAATGAGCAGTTCTTC	CASSGSYNEQFF
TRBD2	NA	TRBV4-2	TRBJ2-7	TGTGCCAGCAGCCCCGGGGCTAGCGGGTACGAGCAGTACTTC	CASSPGASGYEQYF
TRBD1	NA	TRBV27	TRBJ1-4	TGTGCCAGCAGTCTAGACAGGGGCGGAGGTGAAAAACTGTTTTTT	CASSLDRGGGEKLFF
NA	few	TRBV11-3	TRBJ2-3	TGTGCCAGCAGCCTGGGGGCTTCCACAGATACGCAGTATTTT	CASSLGASTDTQYF
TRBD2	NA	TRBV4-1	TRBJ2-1	TGCGCCAGCAGCCAAGATCCCCCGGCGAGCGGGAGAAACAATGAGCAGTTCTTC	CASSQDPPASGRNNEQFF
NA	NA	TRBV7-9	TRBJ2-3	TGTGCCAGCAGCTTGGATGGGGGAGATACGCAGTATTTT	CASSLDGGDTQYF
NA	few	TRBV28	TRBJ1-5	TGTGCCAGCAGTCCACGGACACCCGAGTGGCCCCAGCATTTT	CASSPRTPEWPQHF
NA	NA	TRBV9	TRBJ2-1	TGTGCCAGCAGCGCCGACTTCTGGGATGAGCAGTTCTTC	CASSADFWDEQFF
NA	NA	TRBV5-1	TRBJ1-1	TGCGCCAGCAGCTTGGTAACCGTAACGGTGGGTGAAGCTTTCTTT	CASSLVTVTVGEAFF
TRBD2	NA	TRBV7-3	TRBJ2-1	TGTGCCAGCAGCACCCAGGGACTAGCGGGAGCCGGCAATGAGCAGTTCTTC	CASSTQGLAGAGNEQFF
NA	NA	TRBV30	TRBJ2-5	TGTGCCGCGGACCGATCCTACCAAGAGACCCAGTACTTC	CAADRSYQETQYF
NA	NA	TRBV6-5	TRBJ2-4	TGTGCCAGCAGTAAAGGACTTGCCGAAAACATTCAGTACTTC	CASSKGLAENIQYF
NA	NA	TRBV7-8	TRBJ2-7	TGTGCCAGCAGCAAGCCCCTGGACGCGTCCTACGAGCAGTACTTC	CASSKPLDASYEQYF
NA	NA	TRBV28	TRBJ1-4	TGTGCCAGCAGTTTCGGCAGCCCAAAACTGTTTTTT	CASSFGSPKLFF
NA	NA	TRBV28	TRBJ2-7	TGTGCCAGCAGAAGTGGGGTAGCGGTCTACGAGCAGTACTTC	CASRSGVAVYEQYF
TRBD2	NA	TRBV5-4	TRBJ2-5	TGTGCCAGCAGCCCCGGCCTAGCGGGTGCAGAGACCCAGTACTTC	CASSPGLAGAETQYF
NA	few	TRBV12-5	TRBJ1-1	TGTGCTAGTGGTAAAAGAGAGACTGAAGCTTTCTTT	CASGKRETEAFF
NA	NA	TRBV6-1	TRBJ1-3	TGTGCCAGCAGTGAACGTCCCACTGGAAACACCATATATTTT	CASSERPTGNTIYF
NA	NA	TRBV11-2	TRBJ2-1	TGTGCCAGCAGCTTGGCCGGGACTCCATACAATGAGCAGTTCTTC	CASSLAGTPYNEQFF
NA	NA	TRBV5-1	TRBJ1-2	TGCGCCAGCAGCTTGGGTGACTCAGTGAGGGGCTACACCTTC	CASSLGDSVRGYTF
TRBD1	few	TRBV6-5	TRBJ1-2	TGTGCCAGCAGTTCTAGCTCCGGGACAGGATTTACCCTCTTC	CASSSSSGTGFTLF
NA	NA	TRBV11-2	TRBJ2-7	TGTGCCAGCGAGATGGGTTTGGGGTACGAGCAGTACTTC	CASEMGLGYEQYF
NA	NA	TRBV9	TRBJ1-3	TGTGCCAGCAGCTTCGGGACTCATAGAAACACCATATATTTT	CASSFGTHRNTIYF
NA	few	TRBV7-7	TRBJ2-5	TGTGCCAGCAGCTTAGGCGGGGATCCCGCAGAGACCCAGTACTTC	CASSLGGDPAETQYF
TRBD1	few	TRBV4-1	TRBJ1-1	TGCGCCAGCAGCCAAGTTGACAGGGGGACTGAAGCTTTCTTT	CASSQVDRGTEAFF
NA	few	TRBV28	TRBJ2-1	TGTGCCAGCACCCAACCCCTTAGCGGAGGTTACAATGAGCAGTTCTTC	CASTQPLSGGYNEQFF
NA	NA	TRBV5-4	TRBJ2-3	TGTGCCAGCAGCAGCCCGACAGCCAACACAGATACGCAGTATTTT	CASSSPTANTDTQYF
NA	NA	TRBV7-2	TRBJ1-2	TGTGCCAGCAGCTTAGGAGCCGCTTACTATGGCTACACCTTC	CASSLGAAYYGYTF
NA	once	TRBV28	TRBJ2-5	TGTGCCAGCAGTTTAACGACCCAAGAGACCCAGTACTTC	CASSLTTQETQYF
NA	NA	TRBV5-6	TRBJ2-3	TGTGCCAGCAGCTTGGTGGGGTCTAGCACAGATACGCAGTATTTT	CASSLVGSSTDTQYF
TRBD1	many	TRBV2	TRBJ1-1	TGTGCCAGCAGTGGACAGGGGAATCAAATGAACACTGAAGCTTTCTTT	CASSGQGNQMNTEAFF
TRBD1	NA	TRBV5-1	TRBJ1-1	TGCGCCAGCAGTAAAGGGGGCTTAGGCACTGAAGCTTTCTTT	CASSKGGLGTEAFF
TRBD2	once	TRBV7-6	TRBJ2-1	TGTGCCAGCAGCCACGGGACTAGTACCTACAATGAGCAGTTCTTC	CASSHGTSTYNEQFF
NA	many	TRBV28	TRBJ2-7	TGTGCCAGCAGTGCCACAGGGAGGCAGTACTTC	CASSATGRQYF
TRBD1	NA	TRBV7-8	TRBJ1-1	TGTGCCAGCAGCTTAGTATCAACAGGGGGTCTGAACACTGAAGCTTTCTTT	CASSLVSTGGLNTEAFF
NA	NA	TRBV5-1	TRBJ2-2	TGCGCCAGCAGCCCGAGGACGGACACCGGGGAGCTGTTTTTT	CASSPRTDTGELFF
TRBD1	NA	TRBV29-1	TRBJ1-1	TGCAGCGCCAGACAGGGGGCAGGTACTGAAGCTTTCTTT	CSARQGAGTEAFF
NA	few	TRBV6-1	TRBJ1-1	TGTGCCAGCAGTGAAGTGACTGGGGTAGCTGAAGCTTTCTTT	CASSEVTGVAEAFF